This T cell receptor (beta chain) is drawn from a study of T cells in Graves' hyperthyroidism and ophthalmopathy. About the study: Before any treatment, at initial diagnosis, peripheral blood was collected.

For Graves' hyperthyroidism to be stable, ophthalmopathy could not progress within 18 months. Hyperthyroidism had been newly diagnosed in patients aged 18 to 65, and its duration was under 2 months. Trimming left V 5 bases short and J 0 bases short, with 7 bases between. The length of the CDR3 is 13 residues. Germline lookup yields CDR1 SGHNT and CDR2 YENEEA. This clonotype occurred many times. RNA transcripts yielded amplified TCR beta CDR3 regions. When the TCR CDR3 underwent first-round RT-PCR, the HTBI primer set was used. TCRdb analysed the multiplex PCR reads with MiXCR anew, one entry per CDR3 protein. This sample has around 350,000 distinct CDR3 sequences, with about 19% found just once.

What was sequenced was blood. The chain joins TRBV11-3 to TRBJ1-1; D uncertain. The receptor comes from a young woman with Graves' hyperthyroidism. The CDR3, as DNA: TGTGCCAGCAGCGGAGTTATGAACACTGAAGCTTTCTTT. It encodes CASSGVMNTEAFF.